One sample yielded the 26 T cell receptor beta chains listed below, sequenced in a study of graft-versus-host responses after intestinal transplantation. Here immunoSEQ multiplex PCR was the method, and the copy in TCRdb shows in-frame clones only, minus some. Found here are approximately 68,000 clones, around 89% of them singletons; the top ten hold roughly 3.9%. No antigen is known for these receptors. This sample comprised unstimulated CD8+ T cells sorted from spleen or lymph node cells, obtained before transplant. These receptors all come from a human donor who was the organ donor for an intestinal transplant.

The V gene is TRBV5-4, the J gene TRBJ1-2; no firm D call. Germline values: CDR1 SGHNT, CDR2 YYREEE (reference sequence). V shed 2 bases and J shed 4 bases, with 15 bases lying between them. The CDR3 covers 15 residues. CDR3 residues: CASSFSVVPIYGYTF. The CDR3 DNA is TGTGCCAGCAGCTTCTCCGTGGTGCCTATCTATGGCTACACCTTC.

The chain joins TRBV5-6 to TRBJ1-2; 7 bases agree with TRBD1. Trimming took 4 bases from V and 3 from J; bases not matched to a gene: 18. CDR3 size: 18 residues. Looked up from germline, CDR1 is SGHDT and CDR2 is YYEEEE. The CDR3 DNA is TGTGCCAGCAGCCCCAGAACGGGTCCTACACAGGGGTACTATGGCTACACCTTC. Translation: CASSPRTGPTQGYYGYTF.

The V call is TRBV27, the J call TRBJ1-5, with D hard to call. V lost 0 bases, J lost 2 bases, and 8 bases lay in between. There are 15 residues in the CDR3. Germline V lookup: CDR1 MNHEY, CDR2 SMNVEV (reference sequence). The CDR3 protein is CASSLSPNGNQPQHF. CDR3 nucleotide sequence: TGTGCCAGCAGTTTATCCCCAAATGGCAATCAGCCCCAGCATTTT.

The rearrangement uses TRBV28 and TRBJ2-5, with TRBD1 identical over 10 bases. J lost 2 bases, V lost 4 bases, and 10 bases had no gene match. Looked up from germline, CDR1 is MDHEN and CDR2 is SYDVKM. The CDR3 is made up of 17 amino acids. The DNA of the CDR3 is TGTGCCAGCAGTTCCCCACTCAGGACAGGGGGTCAAGAGACCCAGTACTTC. This codes for CASSSPLRTGGQETQYF.

The chain carries TRBV2 and TRBJ1-6; D may be TRBD1 (5 bases). Germline loops: CDR1 SNHLY, CDR2 FYNNEI. The length of the CDR3 is 17 residues. The ends were cut back, 8 bases at V and 7 bases at J, with 24 bases in the middle. CDR3 sequence reads: CASGGSRSVSGNSPLHF. CDR3 sequence (DNA): TGTGCCAGCGGGGGGTCCAGATCGGTATCAGGGAATTCACCCCTCCACTTT. The entire variable domain, with the rest obtained from reference TRBV2 and TRBJ1-6, is as follows: EPEVTQTPSHQVTQMGQEVILRCVPISNHLYFYWYRQILGQKVEFLVSFYNNEISEKSEIFDDQFSVERPDGSNFTLKIRSTKLEDSAMYFCASGGSRSVSGNSPLHFGNGTRLTVT.

This CDR3 reads CASSHSGPTYGYTF. The DNA of the CDR3 is TGTGCCAGCAGCCATTCGGGTCCAACCTATGGCTACACCTTC. V is TRBV6-5 and J is TRBJ1-2; D not resolved. Germline V gene sequence: CDR1 MNHEY, CDR2 SVGAGI. Trimming removed 6 bases from V and 4 bases from J, with 15 bases in between. The CDR3 sequence is 14 residues long.

This chain links TRBV13 with TRBJ2-2, with D hard to call. The germline V and J ends were trimmed by 5 bases and 6 bases, with 7 bases remaining between them. The CDR3 sequence is 12 residues long. Germline V gene lookup returns CDR1 PRHDT and CDR2 FYEKMQ (reference sequence). For the CDR3, the DNA is TGTGCCAGCAGCCCCACGGCCGGGGAGCTGTTTTTT. Translating it yields CASSPTAGELFF.

This clone was counted between two and nine times. V is TRBV6-6 and J is TRBJ1-3; possible D gene TRBD1, 6 bases. There are 14 residues in the CDR3. Germline V gene sequence: CDR1 MNHNY, CDR2 SVGAGI (reference sequence). V shed 2 bases and J shed 2 bases, with 7 bases lying between them. CDR3 in amino acids: CASSYPGAGNTIYF. Here the CDR3 DNA reads TGTGCCAGCAGTTACCCAGGGGCTGGAAACACCATATATTTT.

This clone was seen more than once but under ten times. The gene calls are TRBV19 and TRBJ1-3, with D unresolved. V was cut by 4 bases and J by 3 bases, with 4 bases left in between. The CDR3 loop spans 12 amino acids. CDR1 is LNHDA, CDR2 SQIVND, per germline (reference sequence). CDR3 residues: CASSTIGNTIYF. The CDR3 DNA sequence: TGTGCCAGTAGTACAATTGGAAACACCATATATTTT.

The chain couples TRBV6-1 to TRBJ2-5; 7 bases are shared with TRBD1. Germline trimming cut 5 bases from V and 2 bases from J; bases unmatched to any gene: 8. This CDR3 has 15 residues. Germline V CDR1 and CDR2: MNHNS, SASEGT. CDR3 DNA sequence: TGTGCCAGCAGTCTTATTGGGGGACAGCAAGAGACCCAGTACTTC. This gives the protein CASSLIGGQQETQYF.

This chain links TRBV10-2 with TRBJ1-1, with D perhaps matching TRBD1 (5 bases). Trimming cost V 7 bases and J 8 bases, with 17 bases left between them. The CDR3 has 13 amino acids. Germline CDR1 and CDR2: WSHSY and SAAADI. CDR3 in amino acids: CASNPRLQAEAFF. In DNA, the CDR3 is TGCGCCAGCAACCCGAGATTACAGGCCGAAGCTTTCTTT.

The chain recombines TRBV28 with TRBJ1-2; 8 bases align to TRBD1. The CDR3 consists of 15 residues. V lost 5 bases, J lost 0 bases, and 5 bases stayed unmatched. The germline V gene encodes CDR1 MDHEN and CDR2 SYDVKM. This CDR3 is CASSGSGGPNYGYTF. As DNA, the CDR3 is TGTGCCAGCAGTGGATCAGGGGGCCCTAACTATGGCTACACCTTC.

The chain is built from TRBV29-1 and TRBJ1-2; D is unclear. V dropped 7 bases and J dropped 3 bases, with 15 bases sitting between them. The CDR3 extends over 13 amino acids. Germline V CDR1 and CDR2: SQVTM, ANQGSEA. CDR3 coding DNA: TGCAGCGCTGCGGGTGGGAGGGACTATGGCTACACCTTC. Protein product: CSAAGGRDYGYTF.

This clone was found once. The V call is TRBV30, the J call TRBJ2-7; 9 bases are shared with TRBD2. The CDR3 length is 13 residues. CDR1 is GTSNPN and CDR2 is SVGIG in the germline V gene (reference sequence). V dropped 1 base and J dropped 2; count of bases not matched to a gene: 0. CDR3 amino acids: CAWSGGGAYEQYV. In DNA, the CDR3 is TGTGCCTGGAGTGGCGGGGGGGCCTACGAGCAGTACGTC.

The chain carries TRBV5-4 and TRBJ2-3; D is possibly TRBD2 (7 bases). Trimming shortened V by 0 bases and J by 6 bases, and 20 bases separated the two germline ends. Germline CDR1 is SGHNT and CDR2 is YYREEE (reference sequence). The CDR3 totals 17 residues. CDR3 coding DNA: TGTGCCAGCAGCTTGGGGCCCTTTGCGGGGGCCCAGGATACGCAGTATTTT. This encodes CASSLGPFAGAQDTQYF. The full variable domain, in which reference TRBV5-4 and TRBJ2-3 provide the parts outside the CDR3, is ETGVTQSPTHLIKTRGQQVTLRCSSQSGHNTVSWYQQALGQGPQFIFQYYREEENGRGNFPPRFSGLQFPNYSSELNVNALELDDSALYLCASSLGPFAGAQDTQYFGPGTRLTVL.

The V and J genes are TRBV25-1 and TRBJ1-5; no definite D call. Trimming cost V 6 bases and J 4 bases, with 10 bases left between them. Looked up from germline, CDR1 is MGHDK and CDR2 is SYGVNS. CDR3 length: 13 amino acids. The CDR3 region is CASSQDTNQPQHF. CDR3 in DNA: TGTGCCAGCAGCCAAGACACTAATCAGCCCCAGCATTTT. Combining the CDR3 with reference TRBV25-1 and TRBJ1-5 gives the whole variable domain EADIYQTPRYLVIGTGKKITLECSQTMGHDKMYWYQQDPGMELHLIHYSYGVNSTEKGDLSSESTVSRIRTEHFPLTLESARPSHTSQYLCASSQDTNQPQHFGDGTRLSIL.

This chain uses TRBV6-6 with TRBJ1-2; unclear D gene. Germline CDR1 MNHNY, CDR2 SVGAGI (reference sequence). V was trimmed by 3 bases and J by 3 bases, leaving 11 bases between them. The CDR3 has 14 amino acids. DNA of the CDR3: TGTGCCAGCAGTTATTCGGCGGCTCACTATGGCTACACCTTC. Residues: CASSYSAAHYGYTF.

The chain has TRBV30 and TRBJ2-7; TRBD2 matches 13 bases. This CDR3 is 15 amino acids long. CDR1 and CDR2 from the germline V gene are GTSNPN and SVGIG (reference sequence). V gave up 2 bases and J gave up 9 bases; unmatched junction bases: 10. The CDR3, as DNA: TGTGCCTGGAGTAGGGGGACTAGCGGGGAGAAGGGGCAGTACGTC. This gives the protein CAWSRGTSGEKGQYV.

The rearrangement links TRBV9 to TRBJ1-3, with TRBD1 identical over 8 bases. The germline gives CDR1 SGDLS, CDR2 YYNGEE. The CDR3 has 15 amino acids. The trim removed 2 bases at V and 2 bases at J, leaving 3 bases unmatched. CDR3 loop: CASSVSGGAGNTIYF. The DNA for the CDR3 is TGTGCCAGCAGCGTCTCAGGGGGCGCTGGAAACACCATATATTTT.

This chain joins TRBV5-6 and TRBJ2-7; TRBD2 agrees at 7 bases. The ends lost 4 bases at V and 3 bases at J; junction bases unmatched: 7. This CDR3 has 14 residues. Germline CDR1 is SGHDT and CDR2 is YYEEEE. CDR3 loop: CASSLGGRDYEQYV. For the CDR3, the DNA is TGTGCCAGCAGCCTGGGGGGGAGGGACTACGAGCAGTACGTC.

The chain has TRBV4-1 and TRBJ1-2; TRBD1 matches at 9 bases. V shed 0 bases, J shed 8 bases, and the junction held 7 bases outside the gene matches. Germline lookup yields CDR1 MGHRA and CDR2 YSYEKL. The CDR3 totals 15 residues. The CDR3 nucleotides read TGCGCCAGCAGCCAAGAGCCAGGGACAGGGAACGGCTACACCTTC. Amino acids: CASSQEPGTGNGYTF.

CDR3 nucleotides: TGTGCCAGCAGCTTTTCAGGTGCTAACTATGGCTACACCTTC. It yields the protein CASSFSGANYGYTF. The chain joins TRBV13 to TRBJ1-2; unclear D gene. V was trimmed by 3 bases and J by 0 bases, leaving 8 bases between them. This CDR3 spans 14 amino acids. Germline loops: CDR1 PRHDT, CDR2 FYEKMQ (reference sequence). The full variable domain, its missing parts supplied by reference TRBV13 and TRBJ1-2, is AAGVIQSPRHLIKEKRETATLKCYPIPRHDTVYWYQQGPGQDPQFLISFYEKMQSDKGSIPDRFSAQQFSDYHSELNMSSLELGDSALYFCASSFSGANYGYTFGSGTRLTVV.

The J gene is TRBJ1-4, the V gene TRBV2; 7 nucleotides agree with TRBD1. Germline trimming cut 6 bases from V and 0 bases from J; bases unmatched to any gene: 4. The length of the CDR3 is 15 residues. Per the germline V gene, CDR1 is SNHLY and CDR2 is FYNNEI. In DNA, the CDR3 is TGTGCCAGCAGCGCGGGACAGTCAACTAATGAAAAACTGTTTTTT. Protein product: CASSAGQSTNEKLFF.

The chain combines TRBV11-2 with TRBJ1-6; 7 bases fit TRBD1. Trimming took 8 bases from V and 4 from J; bases not matched to a gene: 8. This CDR3 is built from 15 residues. Germline assignment: CDR1 SGHAT and CDR2 FQNNGV. CDR3 DNA sequence: TGTGCCAGCTGTCAGGACAGGAGGTATAATTCACCCCTCCACTTT. Its protein is CASCQDRRYNSPLHF.

This rearrangement joins TRBV6-5 to TRBJ2-3; the match to TRBD2 covers 9 bases. Germline V lookup: CDR1 MNHEY, CDR2 SVGAGI. The CDR3 length is 16 residues. V was pared by 3 bases and J by 6 bases, with 10 bases of the junction left unmatched. CDR3 in DNA: TGTGCCAGCAGTTATTTTAGCGGGGGAGCCCGGGATACGCAGTATTTT. Translated: CASSYFSGGARDTQYF.

The genes are TRBV2 and TRBJ1-2; unclear D gene. CDR3 length: 14 amino acids. The V gene's germline CDR1 is SNHLY and CDR2 FYNNEI. Trimming shortened V by 5 bases and J by 1 base, and 11 bases separated the two germline ends. The CDR3 nucleotides are TGTGCCAGCAGTCCCAACGACTATAACTATGGCTACACCTTC. Its translation: CASSPNDYNYGYTF.